The 24 T cell receptor beta chains presented below share a single source sample, sequenced in a study of cytomegalovirus exposure and HLA in healthy donors. PCR was performed using 60 Vbeta and 13 Jbeta primers. The table came from immunoSEQ multiplex PCR; TCRdb's copy has only in-frame clones and leaves some out. Of 40,000 to 45,000 clones in the sample, 75% to 90% were seen once. The sample was PBMCs. These receptors were collected from a woman in her thirties or forties in good health and CMV-seropositive.

V gene TRBV6-5 combines with J gene TRBJ1-2; no definite D call. The CDR3 extends over 15 amino acids. Trimming pared 3 bases from V and 2 bases from J, leaving 13 bases between. Germline lookup yields CDR1 MNHEY and CDR2 SVGAGI. This CDR3 reads CASSYRVPGNYGYTF. DNA for the CDR3: TGTGCCAGCAGTTATCGGGTCCCCGGGAACTATGGCTACACCTTC.

The chain has TRBV15 and TRBJ2-3, with a weak D call TRBD2 (6 bases). Trimming removed 5 bases from V and 10 bases from J, with 16 bases in between. The CDR3 contains 13 residues. Germline loops: CDR1 LNHNV, CDR2 YYDKDF (reference sequence). CDR3 nucleotide sequence: TGTGCCACCAGCCCCAGGGACTCCTACCCGCAGTATTTT. Encoded protein: CATSPRDSYPQYF.

This clone occurred a few times. CDR3 residues: CASSKSGMNTEAFF. CDR3 DNA sequence: TGTGCCAGCAGCAAAAGTGGCATGAACACTGAAGCTTTCTTT. V gene TRBV21-1 combines with J gene TRBJ1-1; the D call of TRBD1 is as the table states it, not checked on the DNA. TRBV21-1 constitutes a pseudogene. The CDR3 runs to 14 residues.

This rearrangement joins TRBV30 to TRBJ1-3, with 7 bases identical to TRBD1. Germline lookup yields CDR1 GTSNPN and CDR2 SVGIG (reference sequence). V shed 4 bases and J 4 bases; nucleotides not matched to a gene: 13. The CDR3 totals 16 residues. CDR3: CAWTQNDRVKGNTIYF. The CDR3 DNA is TGTGCCTGGACCCAAAACGACAGGGTGAAAGGAAACACCATATATTTT.

CDR3 amino acids: CASSMREGYEQYF. CDR3 nucleotide sequence: TGTGCCAGTAGTATGCGGGAGGGTTACGAGCAGTACTTC. The V call is TRBV19, the J call TRBJ2-7, with 9 bases fitting TRBD2. Trimming took 3 bases from V and 4 from J; bases not matched to a gene: 1. The CDR3 spans 13 residues. Per germline, CDR1 LNHDA and CDR2 SQIVND (reference sequence).

The rearrangement joins TRBV6-1 to TRBJ1-3; D is uncertain. Germline values: CDR1 MNHNS, CDR2 SASEGT. The CDR3 is 14 residues long. The V gene lost 10 bases and the J gene lost 0 bases, with 13 bases spanning the gap. In nucleotides, the CDR3 is TGTGCCACATCGGGTTTCGGCTCTGGAAACACCATATATTTT. Its protein product is CATSGFGSGNTIYF.

The V gene is TRBV19, the J gene TRBJ1-5; D is undetermined. This CDR3 spans 15 amino acids. The ends were cut back, 1 base at V and 3 bases at J, with 10 bases in the middle. CDR1 and CDR2 from the germline V gene are LNHDA and SQIVND (reference sequence). The CDR3 bases are TGTGCCAGTAGTATAGGTCAGTCCGACAATCAGCCCCAGCATTTT. This encodes CASSIGQSDNQPQHF.

The V call is TRBV11-3, the J call TRBJ2-2; 10 bases match TRBD1. The J segment lost 4 bases and the V segment lost 5 bases, leaving 10 bases of the junction unmatched. CDR1 SGHNT and CDR2 YENEEA come from the germline V gene. CDR3 length: 17 residues. The CDR3: CASSPTPGQGFTGELFF. The CDR3 DNA follows: TGTGCCAGCAGCCCAACGCCGGGACAGGGGTTCACCGGGGAGCTGTTTTTT.

The rearrangement links TRBV18 to TRBJ2-5; D is perhaps TRBD2 (7 bases). V was cut by 1 base and J by 4 bases, with 10 bases left in between. Germline assignment: CDR1 KGHSH and CDR2 LQKENI. The CDR3 contains 14 residues. CDR3 bases: TGTGCCAGCTCACCACAGGGAGGGGGAGAGACCCAGTACTTC. Translation gives CASSPQGGGETQYF.

This chain uses TRBV7-2 with TRBJ2-7; tentative D call: TRBD1 (5 bases). Trimming removed 3 bases from V and 6 bases from J, with 15 bases in between. The germline gives CDR1 SGHTA, CDR2 FQGNSA. The CDR3 length is 14 residues. The DNA for the CDR3 is TGTGCCAGCAGCTTCCAGCAGGGAACCAGCGAGCAGTACTTC. Translating gives CASSFQQGTSEQYF.

The gene calls are TRBV2 and TRBJ1-1, with D perhaps matching TRBD1 (5 bases). V shed 8 bases and J shed 1 base, with 11 bases lying between them. Looked up from germline, CDR1 is SNHLY and CDR2 is FYNNEI. CDR3 size: 13 residues. The CDR3 loop is CASGGAENTEAFF. CDR3 DNA sequence: TGTGCCAGCGGCGGGGCAGAGAACACTGAAGCTTTCTTT.

This chain joins TRBV18 and TRBJ2-1, with D possibly TRBD2 on 5 matching bases. Trimming cost V 3 bases and J 0 bases, with 9 bases left between them. The V gene's germline CDR1 is KGHSH and CDR2 LQKENI. The CDR3 is made up of 15 amino acids. This CDR3 reads CASSPLEGSYNEQFF. CDR3 nucleotide sequence: TGTGCCAGCTCACCCCTAGAGGGCTCCTACAATGAGCAGTTCTTC.

V usage is TRBV11-2 and J usage is TRBJ2-1, with TRBD2 matching 10 bases. This CDR3 comprises 13 residues. Germline assignment: CDR1 SGHAT and CDR2 FQNNGV. V trimming: 6 bases; J trimming: 9 bases; junction bases outside the gene matches: 5. The CDR3 region is CASRSGGAVEQFF. CDR3 bases: TGTGCCAGCAGGAGCGGGGGGGCCGTTGAGCAGTTCTTC.

This clone was observed a single time. The chain is built from TRBV19 and TRBJ1-1, with unresolved D. The V end was cut by 2 bases, the J end by 7 bases, with 8 bases between. The CDR3 has 12 residues. Germline V lookup: CDR1 LNHDA, CDR2 SQIVND (reference sequence). CDR3 sequence: CASSILGREAFF. The DNA for the CDR3 is TGTGCCAGTAGTATATTGGGCCGTGAAGCTTTCTTT.

This chain joins TRBV5-8 and TRBJ2-3; D remains unclear. Germline CDR1 is SGHTS and CDR2 is YDEGEE. Trimming cost V 1 base and J 0 bases, with 9 bases left between them. CDR3 length equals 15 residues. CDR3 coding DNA: TGTGCCAGCAGCTTGACGCCCACTAGCACAGATACGCAGTATTTT. Protein product: CASSLTPTSTDTQYF.

V usage is TRBV5-1 and J usage is TRBJ2-7; 12 nucleotides align to TRBD1. Germline V gene lookup returns CDR1 SGHRS and CDR2 YFSETQ. CDR3 length equals 15 residues. With 4 bases clipped from V and 3 bases from J, the junction kept 5 bases outside the gene matches. The CDR3 spells CASSPGQGANYEQYF. The CDR3 region has the DNA TGCGCCAGCAGCCCGGGACAGGGGGCGAACTACGAGCAGTACTTC.

This clone was counted a single time. This chain links TRBV11-3 with TRBJ2-5; the D gene is possibly TRBD2 (5 bases). The V gene's germline CDR1 is SGHNT and CDR2 YENEEA. Trimming took off 3 bases at V and 2 bases at J, with 7 bases between the two ends. CDR3 length: 13 residues. The CDR3 protein is CASSLGSQETQYF. In DNA form, the CDR3 reads TGTGCCAGCAGCTTGGGGAGTCAAGAGACCCAGTACTTC.

The rearrangement joins TRBV15 to TRBJ2-1; 8 bases map to TRBD2. In germline, CDR1 is LNHNV, CDR2 YYDKDF (reference sequence). There are 15 residues in the CDR3. Unmatched junction bases numbered 4, after V lost 1 base and J lost 5 bases. For the CDR3, the DNA is TGTGCCACCAGCAGAGGAGCGGGAGCCCACAATGAGCAGTTCTTC. Protein product: CATSRGAGAHNEQFF. Drawing the rest from reference TRBV15 and TRBJ2-1, the complete variable domain is DAMVIQNPRYQVTQFGKPVTLSCSQTLNHNVMYWYQQKSSQAPKLLFHYYDKDFNNEADTPDNFQSRRPNTSFCFLDIRSPGLGDTAMYLCATSRGAGAHNEQFFGPGTRLTVL.

This clone has a handful of counts. The chain links TRBV28 to TRBJ2-5, with 7 positions matching TRBD1. From germline, CDR1 is MDHEN and CDR2 SYDVKM. V gave up 7 bases and J gave up 2 bases; unmatched junction bases: 1. This CDR3 contains 12 residues. CDR3 nucleotides: TGTGCCAGCAAACAGGGGCAAGAGACCCAGTACTTC. Translating gives CASKQGQETQYF.

On this clone itself: One end of the junction varies from germline; a read error may be responsible. The CDR3 DNA sequence: TGTGCCAGCAGCTTCAGAAGCGGGCCCATCTACGAGCAGTACTTC. It translates to CASSFRSGPIYEQYF. The chain is built from TRBV5-1 and TRBJ2-7; D might be TRBD2 (6 bases). Germline V gene lookup returns CDR1 SGHRS and CDR2 YFSETQ. CDR3 length equals 15 residues.

J is TRBJ2-7 and V is TRBV5-4, with 7 bases that match TRBD2. V lost 2 bases to trimming and J lost 2 bases; unmatched junction nucleotides: 10. Germline CDR1 is SGHNT and CDR2 is YYREEE (reference sequence). The CDR3 sequence is 16 residues long. The CDR3 is CASSFEPGLPAYEQYF. CDR3 bases: TGTGCCAGCAGCTTTGAACCGGGACTACCAGCCTACGAGCAGTACTTC.

The genes are TRBV6-1 and TRBJ1-2; tentatively, D is TRBD1 (5 bases). Per germline, CDR1 MNHNS and CDR2 SASEGT. The length of the CDR3 is 15 residues. Trimming removed 7 bases at V and 0 bases at J, with 15 bases between. The CDR3 DNA follows: TGTGCCAGCACTCAGATGGGGGGATCTAACTATGGCTACACCTTC. This sequence encodes CASTQMGGSNYGYTF.

This clone was seen a handful of times. V and J are TRBV13 and TRBJ1-6; D may be TRBD1 (6 bases). The V and J ends lost 5 bases and 6 bases respectively, with 11 bases between them. The CDR3 is made up of 14 amino acids. Germline V CDR1 and CDR2: PRHDT, FYEKMQ (reference sequence). CDR3 residues: CASSLRGPNSPLHF. As DNA, the CDR3 is TGTGCCAGCAGCCTCAGGGGACCTAATTCACCCCTCCACTTT.

The table lists this clone with a count of one. The chain carries TRBV27 and TRBJ2-7; 8 bases are shared with TRBD1. Per germline, CDR1 MNHEY and CDR2 SMNVEV (reference sequence). This CDR3 comprises 15 residues. With V trimmed by 5 bases and J by 5 bases, 11 bases remained unmatched. CDR3 sequence reads: CASSNQGARSHEQYF. CDR3 bases: TGTGCCAGCAGTAACCAGGGGGCGCGAAGCCACGAGCAGTACTTC.